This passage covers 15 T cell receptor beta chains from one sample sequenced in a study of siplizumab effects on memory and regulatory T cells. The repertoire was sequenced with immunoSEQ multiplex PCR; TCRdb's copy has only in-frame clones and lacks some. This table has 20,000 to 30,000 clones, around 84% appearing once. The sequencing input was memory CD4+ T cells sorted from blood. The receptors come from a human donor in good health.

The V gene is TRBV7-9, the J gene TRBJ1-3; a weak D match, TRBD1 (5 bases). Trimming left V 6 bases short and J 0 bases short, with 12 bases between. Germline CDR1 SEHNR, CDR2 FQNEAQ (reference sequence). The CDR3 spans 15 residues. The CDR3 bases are TGTGCCAGCAGGCCCGGGGACGTCTCTGGAAACACCATATATTTT. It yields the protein CASRPGDVSGNTIYF.

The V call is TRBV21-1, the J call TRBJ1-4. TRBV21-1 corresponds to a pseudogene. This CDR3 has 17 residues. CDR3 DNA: TGTGCCAGCAGCAGTGACGGGGAAGGGGCAACTAATGAAAAACTGTTTTTT. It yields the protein CASSSDGEGATNEKLFF.

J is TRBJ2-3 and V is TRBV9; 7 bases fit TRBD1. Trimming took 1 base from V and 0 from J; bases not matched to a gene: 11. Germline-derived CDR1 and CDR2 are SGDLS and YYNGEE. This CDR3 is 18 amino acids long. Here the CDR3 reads CASSVRGLGQTSTDTQYF. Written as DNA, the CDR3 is TGTGCCAGCAGCGTACGTGGGTTGGGACAGACCAGCACAGATACGCAGTATTTT.

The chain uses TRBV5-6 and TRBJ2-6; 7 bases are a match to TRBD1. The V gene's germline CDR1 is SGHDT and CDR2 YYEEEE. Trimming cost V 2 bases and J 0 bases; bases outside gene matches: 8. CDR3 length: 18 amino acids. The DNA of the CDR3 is TGTGCCAGCAGCTTTTCGGGACAGACCTACTCTGGGGCCAACGTCCTGACTTTC. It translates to CASSFSGQTYSGANVLTF.

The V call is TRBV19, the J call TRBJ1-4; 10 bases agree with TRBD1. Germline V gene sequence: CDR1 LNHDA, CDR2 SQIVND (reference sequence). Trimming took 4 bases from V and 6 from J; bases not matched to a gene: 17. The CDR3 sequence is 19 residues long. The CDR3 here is CASSTLGLDRGGSDEKLFF. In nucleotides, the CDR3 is TGTGCCAGTAGTACCCTGGGCCTGGACAGGGGGGGTTCGGATGAAAAACTGTTTTTT. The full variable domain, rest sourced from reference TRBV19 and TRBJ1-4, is DGGITQSPKYLFRKEGQNVTLSCEQNLNHDAMYWYRQDPGQGLRLIYYSQIVNDFQKGDIAEGYSVSREKKESFPLTVTSAQKNPTAFYLCASSTLGLDRGGSDEKLFFGSGTQLSVL.

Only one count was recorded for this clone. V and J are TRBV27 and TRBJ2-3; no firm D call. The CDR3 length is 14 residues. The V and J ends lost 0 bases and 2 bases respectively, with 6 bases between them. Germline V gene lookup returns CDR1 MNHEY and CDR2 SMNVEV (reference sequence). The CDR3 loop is CASSLSGYTDTQYF. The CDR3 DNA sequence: TGTGCCAGCAGTTTATCCGGCTACACAGATACGCAGTATTTT.

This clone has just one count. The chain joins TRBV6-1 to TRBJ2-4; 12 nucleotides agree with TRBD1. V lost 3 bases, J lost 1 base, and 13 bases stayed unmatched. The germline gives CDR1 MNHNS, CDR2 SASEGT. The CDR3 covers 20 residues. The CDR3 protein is CASSDRPGQGAGAAKNIQYF. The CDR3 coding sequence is TGTGCCAGCAGTGATCGTCCGGGACAGGGGGCCGGGGCGGCCAAAAACATTCAGTACTTC.

This CDR3 is CASRGLVGTDTQYF. CDR3 DNA: TGTGCCAGCAGGGGACTAGTTGGCACAGATACGCAGTATTTT. V usage is TRBV28 and J usage is TRBJ2-3, with 8 bases lining up with TRBD2. Germline CDR1 is MDHEN and CDR2 is SYDVKM. V gave up 6 bases and J gave up 1 base; unmatched junction bases: 3. This CDR3 is 14 amino acids long.

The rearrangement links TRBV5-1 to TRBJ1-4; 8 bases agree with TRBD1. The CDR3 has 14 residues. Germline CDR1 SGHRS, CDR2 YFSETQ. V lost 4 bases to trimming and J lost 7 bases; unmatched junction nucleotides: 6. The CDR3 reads CASSPGGSGEKLFF. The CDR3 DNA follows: TGCGCCAGCAGCCCAGGGGGCTCGGGTGAAAAACTGTTTTTT.

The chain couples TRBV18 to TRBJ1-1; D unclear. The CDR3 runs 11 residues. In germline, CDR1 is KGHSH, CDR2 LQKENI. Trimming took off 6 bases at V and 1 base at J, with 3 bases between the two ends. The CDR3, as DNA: TGTGCCAGCTCCTGGAACACTGAAGCTTTCTTT. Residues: CASSWNTEAFF.

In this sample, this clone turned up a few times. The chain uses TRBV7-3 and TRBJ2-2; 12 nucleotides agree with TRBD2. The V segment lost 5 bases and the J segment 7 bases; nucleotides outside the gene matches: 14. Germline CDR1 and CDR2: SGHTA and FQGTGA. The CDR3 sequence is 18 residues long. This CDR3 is CASSLIPSGRAGNGELFF. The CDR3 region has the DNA TGTGCCAGCAGCCTCATTCCTAGCGGGAGGGCCGGAAACGGGGAGCTGTTTTTT.

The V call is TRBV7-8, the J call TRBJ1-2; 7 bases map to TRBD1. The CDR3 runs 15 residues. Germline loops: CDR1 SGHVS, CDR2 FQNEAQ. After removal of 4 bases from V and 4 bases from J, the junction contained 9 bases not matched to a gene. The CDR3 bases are TGTGCCAGCAGCTCCTCCGACAGGGATGGCTATGGCTACACCTTC. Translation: CASSSSDRDGYGYTF.

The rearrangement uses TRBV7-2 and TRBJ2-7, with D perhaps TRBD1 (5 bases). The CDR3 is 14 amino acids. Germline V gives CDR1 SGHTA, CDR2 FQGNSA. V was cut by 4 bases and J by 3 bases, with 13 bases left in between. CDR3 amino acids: CASSSRQSLYEQYF. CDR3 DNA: TGTGCCAGCAGCTCTCGACAGAGCCTCTACGAGCAGTACTTC.

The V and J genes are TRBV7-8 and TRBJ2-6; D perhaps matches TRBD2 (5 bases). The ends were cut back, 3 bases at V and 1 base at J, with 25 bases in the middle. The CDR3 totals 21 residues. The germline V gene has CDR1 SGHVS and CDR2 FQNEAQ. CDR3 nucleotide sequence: TGTGCCAGCAGCTTCCGGTTTCCACTAGGGATAGGAACTTCTGGGGCCAACGTCCTGACTTTC. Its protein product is CASSFRFPLGIGTSGANVLTF.

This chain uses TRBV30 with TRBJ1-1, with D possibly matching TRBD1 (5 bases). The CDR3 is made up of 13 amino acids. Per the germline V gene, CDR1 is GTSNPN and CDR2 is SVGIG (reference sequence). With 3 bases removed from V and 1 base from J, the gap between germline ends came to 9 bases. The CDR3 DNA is TGTGCCTGGAGGCCAGGGAGGAACACTGAAGCTTTCTTT. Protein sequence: CAWRPGRNTEAFF. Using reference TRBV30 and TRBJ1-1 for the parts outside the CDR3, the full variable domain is SQTIHQWPATLVQPVGSPLSLECTVEGTSNPNLYWYRQAAGRGLQLLFYSVGIGQISSEVPQNLSASRPQDRQFILSSKKLLLSDSGFYLCAWRPGRNTEAFFGQGTRLTVV.